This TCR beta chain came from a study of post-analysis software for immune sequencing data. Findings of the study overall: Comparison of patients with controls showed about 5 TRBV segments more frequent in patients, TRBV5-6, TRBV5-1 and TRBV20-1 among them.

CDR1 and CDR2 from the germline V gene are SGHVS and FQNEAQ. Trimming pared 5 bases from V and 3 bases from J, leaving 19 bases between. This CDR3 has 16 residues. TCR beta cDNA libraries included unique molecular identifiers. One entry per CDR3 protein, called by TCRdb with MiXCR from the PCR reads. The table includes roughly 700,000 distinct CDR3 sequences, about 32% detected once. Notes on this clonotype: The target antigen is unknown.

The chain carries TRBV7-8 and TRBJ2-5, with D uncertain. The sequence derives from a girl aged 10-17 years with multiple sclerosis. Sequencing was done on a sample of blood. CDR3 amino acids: CASSPPSWAEKETQYF. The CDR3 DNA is TGTGCCAGCAGCCCACCTTCTTGGGCCGAGAAAGAGACCCAGTACTTC.